This T cell receptor beta chain emerged from a study of OX40 agonist ivuxolimab in advanced cancers. Study summary: The study treated patients with ivuxolimab, an agonistic anti-OX40 (CD134) antibody. Past anti-PD-1, anti-PD-L1 or anti-CTLA-4 therapy was accepted, and 40% had received some.

After removal of 0 bases from V and 4 bases from J, the junction contained 3 bases not matched to a gene. Germline CDR1 is SGHRS and CDR2 is YFSETQ. This CDR3 spans 15 amino acids. Clones were read by immunoSEQ multiplex PCR, and TCRdb kept only the in-frame ones, dropping some. The repertoire holds 20,000 to 30,000 clones, with about 88% as singletons. The material sequenced was CD4+ or CD8+ T cells sorted from blood, taken in a trial of the OX40 agonist ivuxolimab. This receptor was taken from an adult with an advanced solid tumor such as melanoma, head and neck, liver or kidney cancer. The chain uses TRBV5-1 and TRBJ2-3, with TRBD2 matching over 9 bases. CDR3 nucleotides: TGCGCCAGCAGCTTGGCTAGCGGGGACGCAGATACGCAGTATTTT. Its protein is CASSLASGDADTQYF.